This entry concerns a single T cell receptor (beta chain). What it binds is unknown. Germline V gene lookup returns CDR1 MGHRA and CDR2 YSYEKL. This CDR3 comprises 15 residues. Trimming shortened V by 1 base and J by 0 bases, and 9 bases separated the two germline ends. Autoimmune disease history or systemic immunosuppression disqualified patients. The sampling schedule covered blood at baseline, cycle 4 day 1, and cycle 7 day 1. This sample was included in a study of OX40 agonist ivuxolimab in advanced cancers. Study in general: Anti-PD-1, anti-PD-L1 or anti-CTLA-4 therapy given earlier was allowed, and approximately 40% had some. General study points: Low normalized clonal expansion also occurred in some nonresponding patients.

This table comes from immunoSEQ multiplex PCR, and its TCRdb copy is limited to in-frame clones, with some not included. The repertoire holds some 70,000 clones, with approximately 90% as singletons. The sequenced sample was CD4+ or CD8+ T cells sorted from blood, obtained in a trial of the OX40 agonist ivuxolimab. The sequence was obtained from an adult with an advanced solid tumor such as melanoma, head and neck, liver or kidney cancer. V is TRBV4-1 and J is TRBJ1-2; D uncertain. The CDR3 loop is CASSQADPPNYGYTF. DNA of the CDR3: TGCGCCAGCAGCCAAGCCGATCCTCCTAACTATGGCTACACCTTC.